Listed below are T cell receptor beta chains from one sample, sequenced in a study of blood T cells in healthy people across ages. TCRdb re-analysed the 5' RACE reads in MiXCR, keeping a single row per CDR3 protein. This sample yields about 720,000 distinct CDR3 sequences, of which about 20% are seen a single time; 20% to 25% belongs to the top ten. The sequenced sample was blood. All receptors derive from a man between 65 and 85 years old in good health. The CDR3 runs from the conserved cysteine through the conserved F or W. The D gene is left open where the match is weak. The size entry is marked missing in some rows and otherwise reads once, few, many or a size class.

v_gene	abundance	j_gene	d_gene	CDR3aa	CDR3nt
TRBV5-1	many	TRBJ2-1	TRBD2	CASSLKLAGHNEQFF	TGCGCCAGCAGCTTGAAACTAGCGGGGCACAATGAGCAGTTCTTC
TRBV7-3	-	TRBJ2-7	TRBD2	CASSALAGPYEQYF	TGTGCCAGCAGCGCATTAGCGGGACCCTACGAGCAGTACTTC
TRBV28	many	TRBJ2-2	-	CASFYRGTGELFF	TGTGCCAGCTTCTATCGGGGAACCGGGGAGCTGTTTTTT
TRBV4-2	-	TRBJ2-4	-	CASSQGAGLAKNIQYF	TGTGCCAGCAGCCAAGGGGCGGGGTTAGCCAAAAACATTCAGTACTTC
TRBV10-3	-	TRBJ2-1	TRBD2	CAISESSLAGGNNEQFF	TGTGCCATCAGTGAGTCGAGTCTAGCGGGAGGAAACAATGAGCAGTTCTTC
TRBV14	few	TRBJ1-2	-	CASSQGRSGAGRNGYTF	TGTGCCAGCAGCCAAGGGAGATCGGGCGCTGGGCGGAATGGCTACACCTTC
TRBV7-9	-	TRBJ2-3	-	CASTLLGDSSRDTQYF	TGTGCCAGCACCCTGTTAGGTGACTCATCGAGAGATACGCAGTATTTT
TRBV29-1	-	TRBJ2-5	-	CSVSWAGAQYF	TGCAGCGTTTCGTGGGCCGGGGCCCAGTACTTC
TRBV6-2/TRBV6-3	-	TRBJ1-5	-	CASSPPGLGYSNQPQHF	TGTGCCAGCAGCCCCCCGGGACTGGGGTATAGCAATCAGCCCCAGCATTTT
TRBV9	few	TRBJ2-5	-	CASSAKGGDGETQYF	TGTGCCAGCAGCGCAAAGGGGGGGGATGGAGAGACCCAGTACTTC
TRBV5-1	-	TRBJ2-3	-	CASSPRLGAPDTQYF	TGCGCCAGCAGCCCACGACTCGGCGCTCCAGATACGCAGTATTTT
TRBV2	few	TRBJ1-6	-	CASAGEADSPLHF	TGTGCCAGCGCTGGTGAAGCAGATTCACCCCTCCACTTT
TRBV6-2/TRBV6-3	few	TRBJ2-1	TRBD2	CASNPSGGPGHEQFF	TGTGCCAGCAACCCTAGCGGGGGCCCCGGTCATGAGCAGTTCTTC
TRBV20-1	few	TRBJ2-3	-	CSARDTSGVTQYF	TGCAGTGCTAGGGATACTAGTGGAGTTACGCAGTATTTT
TRBV24-1	-	TRBJ2-5	-	CATGLGETQYF	TGTGCCACCGGCCTTGGGGAGACCCAGTACTTC
TRBV25-1	-	TRBJ2-3	TRBD2	CASSGLAGTSGTDTQYF	TGTGCCAGCAGTGGACTAGCGGGAACCTCGGGCACAGATACGCAGTATTTT
TRBV5-1	-	TRBJ2-4	-	CASSGVGAIKNIQYF	TGCGCCAGCAGCGGAGTAGGGGCCATTAAAAACATTCAGTACTTC
TRBV12-3/TRBV12-4	-	TRBJ2-4	-	CASSLGTTKNIQYF	TGTGCCAGCAGTTTAGGGACTACCAAAAACATTCAGTACTTC
TRBV20-1	-	TRBJ2-1	TRBD2	CSASGLAGGIHQTAYNEQFF	TGCAGTGCTAGCGGACTAGCGGGAGGAATCCACCAAACCGCTTACAATGAGCAGTTCTTC
TRBV7-2	-	TRBJ2-4	-	CASSVGGAKNIQYF	TGTGCCAGCAGCGTGGGTGGAGCCAAAAACATTCAGTACTTC
TRBV20-1	-	TRBJ1-5	-	CSARVDRERQPQHF	TGCAGTGCTAGAGTGGACAGAGAACGGCAGCCCCAGCATTTT
TRBV11-1	-	TRBJ2-3	-	CASSLVGGLGTDTQYF	TGTGCCAGCAGCTTAGTAGGGGGGCTGGGTACAGATACGCAGTATTTT
TRBV11-1	-	TRBJ1-1	-	CASSFLGARGTEAFF	TGTGCCAGCAGCTTCTTGGGGGCGCGGGGCACTGAAGCTTTCTTT
TRBV5-5	-	TRBJ1-1	-	CASSLVQVANTEAFF	TGTGCCAGCAGCTTGGTTCAGGTGGCAAACACTGAAGCTTTCTTT